One and the same sample provided the 21 T cell receptor beta chains below, sequenced in a study of cytomegalovirus exposure and HLA in healthy donors. PCR employed 60 Vbeta and 13 Jbeta primers. Profiled with immunoSEQ multiplex PCR; TCRdb holds only in-frame clones, not every one. The sample lists 60,000 or so clones; more than 70% were seen once. The material sequenced was PBMCs. The origin of the receptors is a man aged 25 to 45 in good health and CMV-seropositive.

J is TRBJ1-2 and V is TRBV11-2; D ambiguous. CDR3 length: 13 amino acids. Trimming stripped 4 bases from V and 4 bases from J, with 10 bases between. Looked up from germline, CDR1 is SGHAT and CDR2 is FQNNGV. The chain's CDR3 is CASSSISGYGYTF. The DNA for the CDR3 is TGTGCCAGCAGCTCAATTAGTGGCTATGGCTACACCTTC. Based on the CDR3 plus reference TRBV11-2 and TRBJ1-2, the full variable domain is EAGVAQSPRYKIIEKRQSVAFWCNPISGHATLYWYQQILGQGPKLLIQFQNNGVVDDSQLPKDRFSAERLKGVDSTLKIQPAKLEDSAVYLCASSSISGYGYTFGSGTRLTVV.

The rearrangement links TRBV11-2 to TRBJ2-1; 11 nucleotides agree with TRBD2. Per germline, CDR1 SGHAT and CDR2 FQNNGV. CDR3 size: 17 residues. Trimming at V came to 2 bases and at J to 2 bases, leaving 5 bases not matched to a gene. The CDR3 sequence: CASSLRLAGPTYNEQFF. The CDR3 DNA sequence: TGTGCCAGCAGCTTACGACTAGCGGGACCCACCTACAATGAGCAGTTCTTC. Supplemented by reference TRBV11-2 and TRBJ2-1, the full variable domain reads EAGVAQSPRYKIIEKRQSVAFWCNPISGHATLYWYQQILGQGPKLLIQFQNNGVVDDSQLPKDRFSAERLKGVDSTLKIQPAKLEDSAVYLCASSLRLAGPTYNEQFFGPGTRLTVL.

The V and J genes are TRBV18 and TRBJ1-1; the D gene is possibly TRBD1 (5 bases). CDR1 is KGHSH and CDR2 is LQKENI in the germline V gene. The CDR3 length is 16 residues. Trimming stripped 6 bases from V and 2 bases from J, with 19 bases between. This chain's CDR3 is CASSVHRGGGNTEAFF. The CDR3 coding sequence is TGTGCCAGCTCCGTACACCGTGGGGGGGGAAACACTGAAGCTTTCTTT.

Here the CDR3 DNA reads TGTGCTAGTGGTTTGGTACTTGGGACAGGAGATATGAACACTGAAGCTTTCTTT. Its translation: CASGLVLGTGDMNTEAFF. The chain joins TRBV12-5 to TRBJ1-1, with TRBD1 matching over 8 bases. This CDR3 region has 18 residues. The germline gives CDR1 LGHNT, CDR2 FRNRAP. V dropped 0 bases and J dropped 0; count of bases not matched to a gene: 9.

The V gene is TRBV27, the J gene TRBJ2-7; D ambiguous. V was clipped by 3 bases and J by 2 bases, with 8 bases between them. Germline V lookup: CDR1 MNHEY, CDR2 SMNVEV (reference sequence). This CDR3 is built from 13 residues. CDR3 in amino acids: CASSLADTYEQYF. CDR3 in DNA: TGTGCCAGCAGTTTGGCAGACACCTACGAGCAGTACTTC.

The gene calls are TRBV7-2 and TRBJ1-5; unclear D gene. V was pared by 0 bases and J by 1 base, with 7 bases between. The CDR3 totals 15 residues. Germline values: CDR1 SGHTA, CDR2 FQGNSA. CDR3 amino acids: CASSLARGSNQPQHF. The CDR3 nucleotides read TGTGCCAGCAGCTTAGCACGGGGAAGCAATCAGCCCCAGCATTTT.

The J gene is TRBJ1-1, the V gene TRBV30, with 8 positions matching TRBD1. The V segment lost 2 bases and the J segment 3 bases; nucleotides outside the gene matches: 2. The CDR3 runs to 13 residues. The V gene's germline CDR1 is GTSNPN and CDR2 SVGIG (reference sequence). In nucleotides, the CDR3 is TGTGCCTGGAGTACGACAGGGGACACTGAAGCTTTCTTT. Amino acids: CAWSTTGDTEAFF.

This rearrangement joins TRBV4-1 to TRBJ1-4, with TRBD1 matching over 7 bases. Trimming at V came to 6 bases and at J to 5 bases, leaving 9 bases not matched to a gene. CDR1 is MGHRA and CDR2 is YSYEKL in the germline V gene. CDR3 size: 15 residues. In nucleotides, the CDR3 is TGCGCCAGCAGTTTATCCGGGACAGAAAATGAAAAACTGTTTTTT. Protein product: CASSLSGTENEKLFF.

The V gene is TRBV7-8, the J gene TRBJ2-1, with 13 bases aligning to TRBD2. The CDR3 runs 15 residues. After removal of 6 bases from V and 8 bases from J, the junction contained 7 bases not matched to a gene. The germline gives CDR1 SGHVS, CDR2 FQNEAQ. Written as DNA, the CDR3 is TGTGCCAGCAGTTCACTAGCGGGAGGGCCTTATGAGCAGTTCTTC. It specifies CASSSLAGGPYEQFF.

The chain recombines TRBV11-2 with TRBJ2-3; TRBD1 matches 9 bases. V shed 5 bases and J 1 base; nucleotides not matched to a gene: 4. The CDR3 runs 15 residues. Germline V gene data show CDR1 as SGHAT and CDR2 as FQNNGV. CDR3 sequence: CASSPRTGGTDTQYF. Written as DNA, the CDR3 is TGTGCCAGCAGCCCCCGGACAGGGGGCACAGATACGCAGTATTTT.

The rearrangement uses TRBV28 and TRBJ1-4; a weak D match, TRBD1 (5 bases). The CDR3 runs 14 residues. Trimming left V 7 bases short and J 5 bases short, with 14 bases between. Germline assignment: CDR1 MDHEN and CDR2 SYDVKM. The CDR3 DNA sequence: TGTGCCAGCATTCCGACAGCTTCCAATGAAAAACTGTTTTTT. It is translated as CASIPTASNEKLFF.

The chain recombines TRBV2 with TRBJ1-3; no clear D. Trimming took off 7 bases at V and 0 bases at J, with 13 bases between the two ends. Per germline, CDR1 SNHLY and CDR2 FYNNEI. This CDR3 is 15 amino acids long. CDR3 protein: CASKWADFSGNTIYF. DNA of the CDR3: TGTGCCAGCAAGTGGGCAGATTTCTCTGGAAACACCATATATTTT.

The chain couples TRBV27 to TRBJ1-2; TRBD1 is a possible D gene (6 bases). Germline CDR1 and CDR2: MNHEY and SMNVEV (reference sequence). Trimming pared 0 bases from V and 3 bases from J, leaving 17 bases between. There are 17 residues in the CDR3. CDR3 sequence reads: CASSLSRLTRTDYGYTF. The CDR3 coding sequence is TGTGCCAGCAGTTTATCCCGGTTAACCAGGACAGACTATGGCTACACCTTC.

This rearrangement joins TRBV19 to TRBJ2-1; 14 bases agree with TRBD2. The CDR3 consists of 16 residues. Germline assignment: CDR1 LNHDA and CDR2 SQIVND (reference sequence). The V gene end was trimmed by 5 bases and the J gene end by 4 bases; junction bases not matched to a gene: 4. The CDR3 reads CASSARTSGRYNEQFF. DNA of the CDR3: TGTGCCAGTAGTGCCCGGACTAGCGGGAGGTACAATGAGCAGTTCTTC. The full variable domain, its missing parts supplied by reference TRBV19 and TRBJ2-1, is DGGITQSPKYLFRKEGQNVTLSCEQNLNHDAMYWYRQDPGQGLRLIYYSQIVNDFQKGDIAEGYSVSREKKESFPLTVTSAQKNPTAFYLCASSARTSGRYNEQFFGPGTRLTVL.

This clone was observed once. This chain joins TRBV19 and TRBJ1-1, with D perhaps TRBD1 (5 bases). Germline V gene lookup returns CDR1 LNHDA and CDR2 SQIVND (reference sequence). This CDR3 has 14 residues. V was trimmed by 10 bases and J by 4 bases, leaving 19 bases between them. CDR3 sequence reads: CATRGRGRTTEAFF. CDR3 coding DNA: TGTGCCACCCGTGGCCGGGGGAGGACCACTGAAGCTTTCTTT. Filled out from reference TRBV19 and TRBJ1-1, the complete variable domain reads DGGITQSPKYLFRKEGQNVTLSCEQNLNHDAMYWYRQDPGQGLRLIYYSQIVNDFQKGDIAEGYSVSREKKESFPLTVTSAQKNPTAFYLCATRGRGRTTEAFFGQGTRLTVV.

The chain links TRBV7-2 to TRBJ2-5, with 8 bases that match TRBD2. The CDR3 covers 13 residues. CDR1 is SGHTA, CDR2 FQGNSA, per germline. V lost 1 base to trimming and J lost 11 bases; unmatched junction nucleotides: 6. CDR3: CASSLVRREVQYF. CDR3 coding DNA: TGTGCCAGCAGCTTAGTGAGGCGGGAGGTTCAGTACTTC. The variable domain in full, with the rest retrieved from reference TRBV7-2 and TRBJ2-5, is GAGVSQSPSNKVTEKGKDVELRCDPISGHTALYWYRQSLGQGLEFLIYFQGNSAPDKSGLPSDRFSAERTGGSVSTLTIQRTQQEDSAVYLCASSLVRREVQYFGPGTRLLVL.

This clone was seen only once. The chain recombines TRBV4-1 with TRBJ2-5; D may be TRBD2 (6 bases). The CDR3 spans 13 residues. Germline values: CDR1 MGHRA, CDR2 YSYEKL. Trimming took 4 bases from V and 5 from J, leaving 11 bases between them. As DNA, the CDR3 is TGCGCCAGCAGCCGTAGTCTAGCGGAGACCCAGTACTTC. Its translation is CASSRSLAETQYF.

The rearrangement links TRBV5-1 to TRBJ2-3; tentative D call: TRBD1 (5 bases). The germline V gene encodes CDR1 SGHRS and CDR2 YFSETQ. This CDR3 is built from 13 residues. Deletions cut 4 bases from V and 3 bases from J, with 9 bases between. CDR3 residues: CASSISGTDTQYF. The DNA of the CDR3 is TGCGCCAGCAGCATATCAGGGACAGATACGCAGTATTTT. The entire variable domain, with the rest obtained from reference TRBV5-1 and TRBJ2-3, is as follows: KAGVTQTPRYLIKTRGQQVTLSCSPISGHRSVSWYQQTPGQGLQFLFEYFSETQRNKGNFPGRFSGRQFSNSRSEMNVSTLELGDSALYLCASSISGTDTQYFGPGTRLTVL.

The V gene is TRBV7-8, the J gene TRBJ2-5; the D gene is possibly TRBD2 (5 bases). Trimming stripped 0 bases from V and 5 bases from J, with 10 bases between. Germline CDR1 reads SGHVS; CDR2 reads FQNEAQ. This CDR3 is built from 14 residues. CDR3 residues: CASSLAGVKETQYF. The CDR3 coding sequence is TGTGCCAGCAGCTTAGCGGGAGTGAAGGAGACCCAGTACTTC.

The chain couples TRBV4-1 to TRBJ2-3; TRBD2 agrees at 10 bases. The ends lost 0 bases at V and 3 bases at J; junction bases unmatched: 6. The CDR3 is 17 amino acids. Germline lookup yields CDR1 MGHRA and CDR2 YSYEKL. The DNA for the CDR3 is TGCGCCAGCAGCCAAGATATCCTAGCGGGAGTGACAGATACGCAGTATTTT. As protein: CASSQDILAGVTDTQYF.

This sequence joins TRBV19 and TRBJ2-1; 13 bases agree with TRBD2. Germline V lookup: CDR1 LNHDA, CDR2 SQIVND (reference sequence). The V and J ends lost 5 bases and 7 bases, in that order; junction bases with no gene match: 11. This CDR3 spans 17 amino acids. CDR3 protein: CASSPHPTSGRGNEQFF. The CDR3, as DNA: TGTGCCAGTAGTCCCCACCCTACTAGCGGGAGGGGTAATGAGCAGTTCTTC.